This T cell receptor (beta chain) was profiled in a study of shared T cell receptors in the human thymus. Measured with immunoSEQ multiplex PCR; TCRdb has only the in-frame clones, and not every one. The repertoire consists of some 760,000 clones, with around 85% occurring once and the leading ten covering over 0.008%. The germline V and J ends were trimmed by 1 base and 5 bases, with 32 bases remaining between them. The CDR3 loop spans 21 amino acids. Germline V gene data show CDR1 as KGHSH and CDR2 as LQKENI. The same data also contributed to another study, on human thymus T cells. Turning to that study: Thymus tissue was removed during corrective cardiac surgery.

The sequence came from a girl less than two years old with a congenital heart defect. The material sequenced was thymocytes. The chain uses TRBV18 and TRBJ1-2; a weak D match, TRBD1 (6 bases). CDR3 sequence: CASSPRGRGEIGPPVTYGYTF. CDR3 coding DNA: TGTGCCAGCTCACCACGGGGCAGGGGTGAAATCGGGCCACCAGTAACATATGGCTACACCTTC.